This TCR beta chain was sequenced in a study of T-cell reconstitution after alpha-beta-depleted transplantation in children (dated by TCRdb to the mid-2010s). Background on the whole study: Using TCR repertoire profiling, the study quantitatively followed how T-cell immune reconstitution unfolded in children after TCRalphabeta/CD19-depleted allogeneic hematopoietic cell transplantation.

General conclusions and limits of the study: Hyperexpanded clone frequencies declined over subsequent months; after one year, T-cell counts and TCRbeta diversity were mostly attributed to newly produced T cells. In some patients, high TCRbeta diversity at day 60 was attributed to recipient T cells and intrathymic progenitors that had survived conditioning. The apparently early alphabetaT-cell count recovery about two months after transplant was reportedly dependent on only several hundred rapidly expanded clones derived from non-depleted graft cells.

The library was obtained by PCR. TCRdb shows the sequencer as Illumina HiSeq 2500. Molecular barcoding was employed in the preparation of TCR libraries, with unique molecular identifiers being used to normalize TCRbeta repertoire quantification. The public reads were run again by TCRdb, first through fastp at Q25 and then through MiXCR, and only productive beta chains were kept. Identical CDR3 proteins give one entry, which carries the most common genes and DNA. The table for this sample lists approximately 520,000 distinct CDR3 sequences; approximately 10% of them were counted only once. Of the sample, approximately 14% falls within the top ten clones. Including the terminal cysteine and phenylalanine, the CDR3 comprises 11 residues. Kept here is only the CDR3 DNA, which spans 33 bases and is read in frame from base 1. Trimming takes 0 bases from V and 6 bases from J, and the germline ends sit 3 bases apart. The germline V gene encodes CDR1 SGHVS and CDR2 FQNEAQ.

This clonotype was counted ten times or more. Its antigen remains unidentified. Nothing much larger sits one base from this clone, and base qualities are not available. The sample's treatment or condition label is to be understood as: allogeneic hematopoietic cell transplantation with graft depleted of TCRalphabeta T cells and CD19 B cells. The children who served as transplant recipients had been given grafts of TCRalphabeta/CD19-depleted allogeneic hematopoietic cells. This receptor was taken from a female patient between 2 and 15 years old who had a stem cell transplant for aplastic anemia, so the T cells may come from the graft donor. This specimen was PBMCs, mostly from graft donor cells, taken 180 days after TCRalphabeta/CD19-depleted stem cell transplant. The chain is made from TRBV7-8 and TRBJ2-7, with the D gene too uncertain to name. The CDR3 region has the sequence CASSLAIEQYF. The DNA sequence follows: TGTGCCAGCAGCTTAGCGATCGAGCAGTACTTC.